This T cell receptor (beta chain) was identified during a study of patients and donors after allogeneic stem cell transplantation. The ends were cut back, 5 bases at V and 3 bases at J, with 13 bases in the middle. The CDR3 extends over 14 amino acids. The germline gives CDR1 SGHTA, CDR2 FQGNSA. TCRdb independently ran MiXCR on the RT-PCR reads; one entry per CDR3 protein. This sample carries about 210,000 distinct CDR3 sequences, less than 50% of them seen once, and the ten largest clones take 11%. Sequencing was done on a sample of blood, either unsorted or a sorted T cell fraction (not recorded which). The clonotype comes from a human donor who was either an allogeneic HSCT recipient or a stem cell or donor lymphocyte infusion donor (not recorded which). It is not recorded whose cells these are; they may come from a transplant donor. The V call is TRBV7-2, the J call TRBJ1-2; D remains unclear. CDR3 sequence: CASSRPPEHYGYTF. The DNA for the CDR3 is TGTGCCAGCAGCCGACCCCCAGAGCACTATGGCTACACCTTC.